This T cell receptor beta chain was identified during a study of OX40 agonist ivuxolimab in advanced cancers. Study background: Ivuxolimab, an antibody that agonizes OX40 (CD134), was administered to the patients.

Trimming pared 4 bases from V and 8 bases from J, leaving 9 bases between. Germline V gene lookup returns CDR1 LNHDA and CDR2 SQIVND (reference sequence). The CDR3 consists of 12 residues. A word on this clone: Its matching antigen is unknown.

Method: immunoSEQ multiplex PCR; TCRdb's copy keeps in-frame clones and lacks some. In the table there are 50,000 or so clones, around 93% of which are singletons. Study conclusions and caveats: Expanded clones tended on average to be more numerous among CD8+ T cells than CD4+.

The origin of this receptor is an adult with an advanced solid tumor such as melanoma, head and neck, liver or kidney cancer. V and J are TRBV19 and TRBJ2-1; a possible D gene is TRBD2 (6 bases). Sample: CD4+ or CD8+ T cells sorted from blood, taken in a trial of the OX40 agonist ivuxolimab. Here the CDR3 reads CASSRGGYEQFF. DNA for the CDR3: TGTGCCAGTAGTAGGGGAGGTTATGAGCAGTTCTTC.